These T cell receptor beta chains were read from a single sample in a study of OX40 agonist ivuxolimab in advanced cancers. Sequencing used immunoSEQ multiplex PCR; TCRdb keeps in-frame clones, though not all of them. The sample includes 30,000 to 45,000 clones, 90% to 95% of them seen just once. This specimen consisted of CD4+ or CD8+ T cells sorted from blood, obtained in a trial of the OX40 agonist ivuxolimab. The source is an adult with an advanced solid tumor such as melanoma, head and neck, liver or kidney cancer. CDR3s include the opening cysteine and the closing phenylalanine or tryptophan. The order of the fields is V gene, D gene, clone size, J gene, CDR3 DNA, CDR3 protein. The D gene is left open where the match is weak. Clone size is stated in some rows and not others, as once, few, many or a class when expanded.

TRBV7-9	TRBD1	-	TRBJ2-2	TGTGCCAGCAGCGGCCGGGACAGGTTCAACACCGGGGAGCTGTTTTTT	CASSGRDRFNTGELFF
TRBV2	TRBD2	-	TRBJ2-3	TGTGCCAGCAGTGGAGGACTAGCGGGCCGCACAGATACGCAGTATTTT	CASSGGLAGRTDTQYF
TRBV6-4	-	-	TRBJ1-5	TGTGCCAGCAGCCCAGGAAGAGGGGCCAATCAGCCCCAGCATTTT	CASSPGRGANQPQHF
TRBV19	-	-	TRBJ2-5	TGTGCCAGCAGCGCTACTAGTCTTTTCTGGGAGACCCAGTACTTC	CASSATSLFWETQYF
TRBV7-9	TRBD2	-	TRBJ2-7	TGTGCCAGCAGCTTAGAGGCTAGCGGGAGCTACGAGCAGTACTTC	CASSLEASGSYEQYF
TRBV5-6	-	-	TRBJ2-7	TGCGCCAGCAGCGGATCGGAGGGGGTGGAGTACTTC	CASSGSEGVEYF
TRBV28	-	-	TRBJ2-2	TGTGCCAGCAGCCGCTACCGGACAACCGGGGAGCTGTTTTTT	CASSRYRTTGELFF
TRBV5-1	TRBD2	-	TRBJ2-7	TGCGCCAGCAGCAAATTAGCGGGAGGTGGGGAGCAGTACTTC	CASSKLAGGGEQYF
TRBV27	-	-	TRBJ2-2	TGTGCCAGCAGTTTGAGTCTCCAATACACCGGGGAGCTGTTTTTT	CASSLSLQYTGELFF
TRBV2	TRBD1	-	TRBJ2-1	TGTGCCAGCACCCCGGGACAGGGGGCGGCTAGCGGAGAGGGGAATGAGCAGTTCTTC	CASTPGQGAASGEGNEQFF
TRBV7-3	-	-	TRBJ2-7	TGTGCCAGCAGCTTATCCCAGGGGTCGGACGAGCAGTACTTC	CASSLSQGSDEQYF
TRBV6-1	TRBD1	-	TRBJ2-7	TGTGCCAGCAGTGAAGTAGACGGGACAGGGGGCCACGAGCAGTACTTC	CASSEVDGTGGHEQYF
TRBV9	-	-	TRBJ2-7	TGTGCCAGCAGCCCCGGACTTCCATACGAGCAGTACTTC	CASSPGLPYEQYF
TRBV27	TRBD2	-	TRBJ2-3	TGTGCCAGCAGTCCTCTGGCGGGAGAAACAGATACGCAGTATTTT	CASSPLAGETDTQYF
TRBV5-1	TRBD1	once	TRBJ2-1	TGCGCCAGCAGCCAAGCCGGGACAGGTCGGTATGAGCAGTTCTTC	CASSQAGTGRYEQFF
TRBV28	-	-	TRBJ2-1	TGTGCCAGCAGTGGAACTTGGTCTGAGCAGTTCTTC	CASSGTWSEQFF